This entry is about one TCR beta chain. CDR1 and CDR2 from the germline V gene are MNHEY and SVGAGI. Trimming stripped 0 bases from V and 11 bases from J, with 10 bases between. This CDR3 has 12 residues. This table comes from immunoSEQ multiplex PCR, and its TCRdb copy is limited to in-frame clones, with some not included. The sample holds about 480,000 clones, 75% to 80% seen once. These data come from a study of shared clonotypes between healthy human individuals. Sequencing used PBMCs. This sequence was found in a woman aged 40-49 years in good health. Some clones in this sample may be carry-over from other donors' samples. The genes are TRBV6-5 and TRBJ1-1; no clear D. The CDR3 spells CASSYSGIGAFF. The CDR3 coding sequence is TGTGCCAGCAGTTACTCGGGAATAGGGGCTTTCTTT.